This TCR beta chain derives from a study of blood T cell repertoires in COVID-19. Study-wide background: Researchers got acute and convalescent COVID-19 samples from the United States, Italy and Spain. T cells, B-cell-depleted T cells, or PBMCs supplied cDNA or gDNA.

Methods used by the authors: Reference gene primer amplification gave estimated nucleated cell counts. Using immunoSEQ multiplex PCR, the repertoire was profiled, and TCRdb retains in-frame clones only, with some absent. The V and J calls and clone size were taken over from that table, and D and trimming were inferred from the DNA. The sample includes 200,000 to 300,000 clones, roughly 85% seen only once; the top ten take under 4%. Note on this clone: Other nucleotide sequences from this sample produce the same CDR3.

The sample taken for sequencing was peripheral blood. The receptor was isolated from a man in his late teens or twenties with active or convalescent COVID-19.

CDR3 in amino acids: CSVEKGAYGYTF. In DNA form, the CDR3 reads TGCAGCGTTGAAAAAGGGGCGTATGGCTACACCTTC. V and J are TRBV29-1 and TRBJ1-2; TRBD1 is a possible D gene (5 bases). V gave up 2 bases and J gave up 5 bases, with 9 bases separating them. The CDR3 extends over 12 amino acids. The germline gives CDR1 SQVTM, CDR2 ANQGSEA.